This T cell receptor beta chain was observed in a study of PD-1 blockade in classical Hodgkin lymphoma. The CDR3 is 12 residues long. Trimming pared 1 base from V and 8 bases from J, leaving 6 bases between. The V gene's germline CDR1 is MNHEY and CDR2 SVGAGI. Libraries were prepared by immunoSEQ multiplex PCR; TCRdb keeps only in-frame clonotypes and omits some of them. The table includes around 150,000 clones, 78% detected once. Every patient was affected by relapse after autologous stem cell transplantation, while exposure to brentuximab vedotin was not uniform. Classification of best responses gave complete response, partial response or progressive disease. About this clone itself: Its antigen is not known.

Study-level points and caveats: Partial responders and progressors had significantly lower baseline TCR diversity. TCR diversity at baseline was reported to be reduced in newly diagnosed patients relative to healthy donors. A significant rise in TCR diversity was seen by C4D1 for CD4+ cells but not for CD8+ cells.

The chain links TRBV6-5 to TRBJ2-1, with D unclear. The TCR comes from a human donor with classical Hodgkin lymphoma. The input for sequencing was peripheral blood mononuclear cells (PBMCs), taken before the second cycle of nivolumab. The CDR3 DNA sequence: TGTGCCAGCAGTTACTTGGGCGATGAGCAGTTCTTC. Translation: CASSYLGDEQFF.